Below, 6 T cell receptor beta chains from the same sample are listed, as sequenced in a study of CD8+CD57+ T cells in acquired aplastic anemia. Genomic DNA acted as the template from which TCR beta VDJ combination and CDR3 sequence profiling were carried out. TCRdb itself ran the reads through MiXCR, one entry per CDR3 protein. This sample yields 150,000 to 200,000 distinct CDR3 sequences, of which about half are seen a single time; 3.2% belongs to the top ten. Patients chosen for sequencing had shown CD8+CD57+ cell expansion by flow cytometry. Sequenced: sorted CD4+, CD8+, or CD8+CD57+ T cells (not recorded which) from PBMCs. The source is a human donor with aplastic anemia.

The gene calls are TRBV2 and TRBJ1-2; 7 positions agree with TRBD1. The CDR3 sequence is 15 residues long. Germline values: CDR1 SNHLY, CDR2 FYNNEI. Losses at the gene ends were 0 bases for V and 4 bases for J; bases not matched to a gene: 5. The CDR3 reads CASSEAPGGSYGYTF. The DNA for the CDR3 is TGTGCCAGCAGTGAAGCCCCAGGGGGGAGCTATGGCTACACCTTC.

This clonotype was seen a few times. The chain carries TRBV5-1 and TRBJ2-5, with D maybe TRBD1 (6 bases). CDR3 length equals 16 residues. Trimming cost V 3 bases and J 4 bases, with 19 bases left between them. The germline CDR1 and CDR2 sequences are SGHRS and YFSETQ. CDR3 sequence reads: CASSSPQGDGAETQYF. The CDR3 nucleotides are TGCGCCAGCAGCTCCCCACAGGGTGATGGGGCAGAGACCCAGTACTTC.

A single count supports this clonotype. J is TRBJ1-5 and V is TRBV5-1, with 9 nucleotides matching TRBD1. The junction had 4 bases not matched to a gene; V was cut back by 3 bases and J by 3 bases. The length of the CDR3 is 15 residues. Germline V gene sequence: CDR1 SGHRS, CDR2 YFSETQ. Here the CDR3 reads CASSWGQGSNQPQHF. CDR3 bases: TGCGCCAGCAGCTGGGGACAGGGTTCCAATCAGCCCCAGCATTTT.

This clonotype came up many times. The genes are TRBV20-1 and TRBJ1-1; 8 nucleotides agree with TRBD1. CDR1 DFQATT and CDR2 SNEGSKA come from the germline V gene (reference sequence). The CDR3 runs to 13 residues. The junction had 7 bases not matched to a gene; V was cut back by 6 bases and J by 4 bases. The CDR3 loop is CSAEGQGGTEAFF. CDR3 sequence (DNA): TGCAGTGCGGAAGGACAGGGAGGCACTGAAGCTTTCTTT.

This chain uses TRBV19 with TRBJ2-4; D perhaps matches TRBD1 (5 bases). V lost 3 bases and J lost 8, with 11 bases in between. The CDR3 extends over 13 amino acids. The germline gives CDR1 LNHDA, CDR2 SQIVND (reference sequence). CDR3 nucleotides: TGTGCCAGTAGTATCAGGGTTCTCGACATTCAGTACTTC. Its translation is CASSIRVLDIQYF.

Remarks on this clonotype: At one boundary the junction diverges from the germline segment, which might be a read error. V is TRBV7-6 and J is TRBJ1-1, with D unclear. The germline gives CDR1 SGHVS, CDR2 FNYEAQ. The CDR3 is 11 amino acids. CDR3 coding DNA: TGCGCCAGCAGCCCGAACACTGAAGCTTCCTTT. Translation gives CASSPNTEASF.